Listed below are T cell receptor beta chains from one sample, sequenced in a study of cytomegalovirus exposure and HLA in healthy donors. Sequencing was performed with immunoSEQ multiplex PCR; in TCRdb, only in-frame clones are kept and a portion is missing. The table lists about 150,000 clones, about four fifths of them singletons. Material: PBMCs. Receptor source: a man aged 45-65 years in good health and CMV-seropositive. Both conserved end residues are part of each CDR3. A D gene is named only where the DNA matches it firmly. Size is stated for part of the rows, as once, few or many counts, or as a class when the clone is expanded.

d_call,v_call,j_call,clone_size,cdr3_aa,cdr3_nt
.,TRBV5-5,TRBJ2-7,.,CASSRAEDYEQYF,TGTGCCAGCAGCCGGGCGGAGGACTACGAGCAGTACTTC
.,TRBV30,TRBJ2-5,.,CAWSVLSVAEGTQYF,TGTGCCTGGAGTGTACTTTCGGTCGCGGAAGGGACCCAGTACTTC
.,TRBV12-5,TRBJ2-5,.,CASGLEETQYF,TGTGCTAGTGGCCTTGAAGAGACCCAGTACTTC
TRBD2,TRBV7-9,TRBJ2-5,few,CASSALAGVDGETQYF,TGTGCCAGCAGCGCGCTAGCGGGAGTCGACGGAGAGACCCAGTACTTC
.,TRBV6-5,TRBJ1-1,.,CASSSLQLLNTEAFF,TGTGCCAGCAGTTCCTTACAGCTCTTGAACACTGAAGCTTTCTTT
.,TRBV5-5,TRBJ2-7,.,CASSLRLGYEQYF,TGTGCCAGCAGCTTGAGACTAGGCTACGAGCAGTACTTC
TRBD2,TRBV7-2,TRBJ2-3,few,CASSLGSGRDTQYF,TGTGCCAGCAGCTTAGGAAGCGGGAGGGATACGCAGTATTTT
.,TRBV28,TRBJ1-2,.,CASSWRGYGYTF,TGTGCCAGCAGTTGGCGGGGCTATGGCTACACCTTC
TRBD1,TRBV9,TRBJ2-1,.,CASSVIRGHGGEQFF,TGTGCCAGCAGCGTAATCAGGGGGCACGGCGGTGAGCAGTTCTTC
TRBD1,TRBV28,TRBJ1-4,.,CASSKQGFNEKLFF,TGTGCCAGCAGTAAACAGGGGTTTAATGAAAAACTGTTTTTT
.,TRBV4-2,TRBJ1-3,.,CASSQGGGANTIYF,TGTGCCAGCAGCCAAGGGGGAGGGGCAAACACCATATATTTT
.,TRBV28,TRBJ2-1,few,CASSPGYNEQFF,TGTGCCAGCAGTCCGGGGTACAATGAGCAGTTCTTC
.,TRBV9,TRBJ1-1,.,CASSVLTGNTEAFF,TGTGCCAGCAGCGTACTCACAGGGAACACTGAAGCTTTCTTT
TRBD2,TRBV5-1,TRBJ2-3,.,CASSLTSGSVVGDTQYF,TGCGCCAGCAGCTTGACTAGCGGGAGTGTCGTGGGAGATACGCAGTATTTT
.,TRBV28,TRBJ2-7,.,CASRSAYEQYF,TGTGCCAGCAGATCAGCCTACGAGCAGTACTTC
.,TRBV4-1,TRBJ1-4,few,CSSSQSRMAGEKLFF,TGCTCCAGCAGCCAATCGCGCATGGCGGGTGAAAAACTGTTTTTT
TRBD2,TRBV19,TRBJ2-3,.,CASSSGLAGVFTDTQYF,TGTGCCAGTAGTAGCGGACTAGCGGGAGTTTTCACAGATACGCAGTATTTT
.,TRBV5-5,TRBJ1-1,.,CASSPLGPQREAFF,TGTGCCAGCAGCCCTTTGGGGCCACAGCGTGAAGCTTTCTTT
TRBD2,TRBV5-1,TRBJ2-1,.,CASSLKGGAASYNEQFF,TGCGCCAGCAGCTTGAAGGGAGGGGCGGCCTCCTACAATGAGCAGTTCTTC
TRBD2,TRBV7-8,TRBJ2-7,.,CASSRPTSGRAYEQYF,TGTGCCAGCAGCCGCCCGACTAGCGGGAGGGCTTACGAGCAGTACTTC
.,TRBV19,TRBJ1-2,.,CASSIAEDYGYTF,TGTGCCAGTAGTATTGCAGAAGACTATGGCTACACCTTC
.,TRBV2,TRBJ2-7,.,CASTRGSRTLGYEQYF,TGTGCCAGCACCAGAGGGTCGCGGACTCTCGGATACGAGCAGTACTTC
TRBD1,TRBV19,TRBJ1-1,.,CASQGVSIGTEAFF,TGTGCCAGTCAGGGGGTTTCAATAGGTACTGAAGCTTTCTTT
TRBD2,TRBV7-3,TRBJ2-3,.,CASSPMGLAGTDTQYF,TGTGCCAGCAGCCCGATGGGACTAGCGGGGACAGATACGCAGTATTTT
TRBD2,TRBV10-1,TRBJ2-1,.,CASSERREANEQFF,TGCGCCAGCAGTGAACGGCGGGAGGCCAATGAGCAGTTCTTC
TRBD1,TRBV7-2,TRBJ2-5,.,CASSSTQQGAETQYF,TGTGCCAGCAGCTCAACTCAACAGGGGGCAGAGACCCAGTACTTC
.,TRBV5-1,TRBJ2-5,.,CASSLVSQTGKETQYF,TGCGCCAGCAGCTTGGTTTCACAAACGGGAAAAGAGACCCAGTACTTC
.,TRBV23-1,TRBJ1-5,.,CASSHRGADSNQPQHF,TGCGCCAGCAGTCACAGAGGAGCGGATAGCAATCAGCCCCAGCATTTT
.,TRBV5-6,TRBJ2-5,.,CASSRTGQETQYF,TGTGCCAGCAGCCGGACTGGACAAGAGACCCAGTACTTC
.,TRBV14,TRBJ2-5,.,CASSPLVPGTQYF,TGTGCCAGCAGCCCCTTAGTGCCGGGGACCCAGTACTTC
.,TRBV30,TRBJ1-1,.,CAWSFWEFGNTEAFF,TGTGCCTGGAGTTTCTGGGAGTTCGGGAACACTGAAGCTTTCTTT
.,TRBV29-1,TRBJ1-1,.,CSALGQMNTEAFF,TGCAGCGCTTTGGGACAAATGAACACTGAAGCTTTCTTT
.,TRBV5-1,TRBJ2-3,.,CASSSSGRTSTDTQYF,TGCGCCAGCAGCTCCTCGGGGAGGACCTCCACAGATACGCAGTATTTT
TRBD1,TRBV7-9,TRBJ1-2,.,CSSSQGNYGYTF,TGTTCCAGCTCACAGGGGAACTATGGCTACACCTTC
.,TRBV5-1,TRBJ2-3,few,CASSLAENTDTQYF,TGCGCCAGCAGCTTGGCCGAGAACACAGATACGCAGTATTTT
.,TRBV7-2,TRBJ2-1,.,CASSLGGSHSYNEQFF,TGTGCCAGCAGCTTAGGCGGAAGTCACTCCTACAATGAGCAGTTCTTC
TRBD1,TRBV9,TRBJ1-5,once,CASSPGQAGNQPQHF,TGTGCCAGCAGCCCGGGACAGGCGGGCAATCAGCCCCAGCATTTT
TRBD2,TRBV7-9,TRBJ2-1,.,CASSPLGEGHNEQFF,TGTGCCAGCAGCCCTTTGGGGGAGGGCCATAATGAGCAGTTCTTC
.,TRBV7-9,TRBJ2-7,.,CASSARTGSYEQYF,TGTGCCAGCAGCGCGAGAACAGGGTCCTACGAGCAGTACTTC
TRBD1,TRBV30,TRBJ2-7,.,CAWATGDLEEQYF,TGTGCCTGGGCAACAGGGGATTTGGAAGAGCAGTACTTC
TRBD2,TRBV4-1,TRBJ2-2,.,CASRATSGNTGELFF,TGTGCCAGCCGGGCGACTAGCGGAAACACCGGGGAGCTGTTTTTT
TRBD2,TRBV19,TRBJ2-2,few,CASRLAGENTGELFF,TGTGCCAGTAGGCTAGCGGGAGAAAACACCGGGGAGCTGTTTTTT
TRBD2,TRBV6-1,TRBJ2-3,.,CASGGGDYYTDTQYF,TGTGCCAGCGGGGGAGGGGACTACTACACAGATACGCAGTATTTT
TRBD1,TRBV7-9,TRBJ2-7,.,CASSIAGTGGVWQYF,TGTGCCAGCAGCATTGCCGGGACAGGGGGCGTTTGGCAGTACTTC
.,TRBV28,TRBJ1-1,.,CASSSHKNTEAFF,TGTGCCAGCAGTTCACACAAGAACACTGAAGCTTTCTTT
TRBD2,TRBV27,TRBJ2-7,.,CASSLREGNYEQYF,TGTGCCAGCAGTTTGAGGGAGGGGAATTACGAGCAGTACTTC
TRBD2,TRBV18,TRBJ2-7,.,CASSPTSGDYEQYF,TGTGCCAGCTCACCGACTAGCGGAGACTACGAGCAGTACTTC
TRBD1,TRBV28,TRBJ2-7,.,CASDNVGGETYEQYF,TGTGCCAGCGATAACGTAGGGGGCGAAACCTACGAGCAGTACTTC
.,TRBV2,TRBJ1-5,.,CASSEARESQHF,TGTGCCAGCAGTGAAGCGCGGGAGTCCCAGCATTTT
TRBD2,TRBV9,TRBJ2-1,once,CASSVVSGEVSYNEQFF,TGTGCCAGCAGCGTAGTTAGCGGGGAGGTATCCTACAATGAGCAGTTCTTC
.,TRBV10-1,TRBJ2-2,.,CASSVSVSTGELFF,TGCGCCAGCAGTGTGTCAGTCAGCACCGGGGAGCTGTTTTTT
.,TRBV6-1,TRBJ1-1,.,CASSEVLQGGTEAFF,TGTGCCAGCAGTGAAGTTCTACAAGGGGGCACTGAAGCTTTCTTT
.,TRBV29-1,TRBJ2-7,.,CSVGSPSDEQYF,TGCAGCGTTGGGTCACCCTCGGACGAGCAGTACTTC
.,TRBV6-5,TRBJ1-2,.,CASSYSLVGGGYTF,TGTGCCAGCAGTTACAGTTTGGTCGGGGGAGGCTACACCTTC
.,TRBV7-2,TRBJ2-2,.,CASRDVGAGSGELFF,TGTGCCAGCAGGGATGTAGGGGCGGGATCCGGGGAGCTGTTTTTT
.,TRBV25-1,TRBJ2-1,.,CASSADTRTHRFF,TGTGCCAGCAGCGCCGATACTAGGACCCACCGGTTCTTC
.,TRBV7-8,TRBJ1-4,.,CASSLDGAGWVKLFF,TGTGCCAGCAGCTTAGATGGGGCAGGGTGGGTAAAACTGTTTTTT
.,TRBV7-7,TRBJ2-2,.,CASSLLAGTTGELFF,TGTGCTAGCAGCTTACTGGCAGGAACCACCGGGGAGCTGTTTTTT
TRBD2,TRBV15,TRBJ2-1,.,CATSRGGPGTSNNEQFF,TGTGCCACCAGCAGAGGTGGTCCCGGGACTAGTAATAATGAGCAGTTCTTC
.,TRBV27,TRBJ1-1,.,CASFGVLNTEAFF,TGTGCCAGTTTCGGGGTCCTGAACACTGAAGCTTTCTTT